This T cell receptor (beta chain) is from a study of cytomegalovirus exposure and HLA in healthy donors. The wider study: Out of 398 genotyped donors, about 84% belonged to the Caucasian-associated ancestry cluster. Study-level findings and limits: Cytomegalovirus-associated status was assigned to some 180 TCR beta chains. Later on, an analysis showed TCR association rates differing by HLA locus, with DRB1 the most and HLA-C the fewest. The authors later found HLA-associated TCR beta chains more clonally expanded than equally common others.

60 Vbeta and 13 Jbeta primers were used in PCR. Some clones are missing from TCRdb's copy, which holds only in-frame ones; the method was immunoSEQ multiplex PCR. The sample holds 110,000 to 150,000 clones, 77% seen once. As to this clone: Antigen unknown.

The CDR3 totals 15 residues. Germline loops: CDR1 SGHNT, CDR2 YYREEE (reference sequence). Trimming took 4 bases from V and 1 from J, leaving 14 bases between them. This receptor was obtained from a male donor in good health and CMV-seronegative. This sequence joins TRBV5-4 and TRBJ1-1; D possibly corresponds to TRBD1 (5 bases). Sequencing was carried out using PBMCs. The CDR3 region has the DNA TGTGCCAGCAGCCTAGCGGGGGTACAGAACACTGAAGCTTTCTTT. Its translation: CASSLAGVQNTEAFF.